This TCR beta chain is from a study of CD8+ T cells in alopecia areata. Study observations and caveats: Administration of tofacitinib significantly diminished scalp clonality and expanded CD8+ clones within the top 100. Scalp lesions, especially in alopecia totalis/universalis, had higher clonality than normal scalp.

CDR3 length: 16 residues. The germline CDR1 and CDR2 sequences are PRHDT and FYEKMQ (reference sequence). J gave up 10 bases and V 5 bases, and 13 bases lay outside the gene matches. RNA extraction was followed by reverse transcription into cDNA, which acted as the sequencing template. Data came from immunoSEQ multiplex PCR; TCRdb stores just in-frame clones and leaves some out. The sample holds about 200,000 clones, 55% to 70% seen once. Specified treatment: oral pan-JAK inhibitor, 5-10 mg twice daily. This clone showed up just a few times. The antigen remains undetermined. Here the sequenced sample was CD4+ T cells sorted from blood, taken at week 4, from a patient treated with tofacitinib. The sequence derives from a human donor with alopecia areata. The V gene is TRBV13, the J gene TRBJ1-6, with TRBD1 matching 8 bases. CDR3 amino acids: CASSLKPQGAGSPLHF. CDR3 bases: TGTGCCAGCAGCCTAAAACCGCAGGGGGCCGGATCACCCCTCCACTTT.